Sequencing of this T cell receptor (beta chain) was carried out in a study of CD8 T cells in Susac syndrome (dated by TCRdb to between 2018 and 2020). Looking at the study overall: Whether CD8+ T cell activation and differentiation in Susac syndrome was antigen driven was tested using repertoire sequencing.

Peripheral blood CD8+ and CD4+ T cells from healthy donors, Susac syndrome patients and multiple sclerosis patients were profiled by high-throughput TCR beta sequencing. Treatment-naive patients with stable or active relapsing-remitting disease fulfilling revised McDonald criteria were used as multiple sclerosis controls. Bulk CD8+ and CD4+ T cells were purified by magnetic negative isolation, while CD8+ TEMRA cells were enriched using FACS. Blood was drawn into EDTA tubes, processed within 24 hours, and PBMCs were isolated by density gradient centrifugation. PBMCs intended for TCR sequencing were cryopreserved in liquid nitrogen and were subsequently thawed in a 37 degrees C water bath. The sorted or isolated CD4+, CD8+ and CD8+ TEMRA cells had a purity of 90% or higher. The full study reports these points: The number of individuals in the TCR sequencing and HLA analysis was recognized as being relatively small.

RNA was extracted using the RNeasy kit, and about 0.45 to 1 ug of the RNA was reverse transcribed with random hexamers. TCR beta CDR3 regions were amplified with the immunoSEQ multiplex PCR assay covering 54 Vbeta and 13 Jbeta segments. PCR amplification bias was corrected using a synthetic template baseline for primer optimization and computational correction. In the authors' own workflow: Reads were assigned to V, D and J genes according to IMGT and analyzed in immunoSEQ Analyzer, with only productive sequences retained. Clonality was calculated as one minus the Shannon entropy normalized by log2 of the number of productive unique sequences. Public and private clones were assessed among the 100 most prevalent clones of each patient and control. Susac-specific clones were defined as absent from healthy and MS cohorts, around 1,000 published viral clones and other ImmuneACCESS disease sequences. TCRdb applied fastp at Q25 and MiXCR to the public reads, then kept only in-frame beta chains. A single entry per CDR3 protein holds the most common genes and DNA from its merged rows. TCRdb's processing, not the study's, gives the V and J calls here. This sample has around 77,000 distinct CDR3 sequences in its table, and over 90% of those were observed once. In total, the top ten clones hold 0.085% to 0.14% of the sample.

In the case of this clonotype: Which antigen it targets is not known. No much larger clone is present one base from it, and per-base qualities are unavailable.

The TCR sequence derives from a human donor with multiple sclerosis. Input material: CD4+ T cells from PBMCs.

The CDR3 is CASSPGLAAYEQYF. Here is the DNA: TGTGCCAGCAGCCCGGGACTAGCGGCCTACGAGCAGTACTTC. The chain is encoded by TRBV5-6 joined to TRBJ2-7; 11 nucleotides in the junction match TRBD2. The CDR3, cysteine through phenylalanine, is 14 amino acids long. The kept DNA is CDR3 alone, 42 bases in frame from the first base. Trimming accounts for 4 bases at V and 2 bases at J, while the number of junction bases matched to no gene is 2. Per the germline V gene, SGHDT is the CDR1 and YYEEEE is the CDR2.